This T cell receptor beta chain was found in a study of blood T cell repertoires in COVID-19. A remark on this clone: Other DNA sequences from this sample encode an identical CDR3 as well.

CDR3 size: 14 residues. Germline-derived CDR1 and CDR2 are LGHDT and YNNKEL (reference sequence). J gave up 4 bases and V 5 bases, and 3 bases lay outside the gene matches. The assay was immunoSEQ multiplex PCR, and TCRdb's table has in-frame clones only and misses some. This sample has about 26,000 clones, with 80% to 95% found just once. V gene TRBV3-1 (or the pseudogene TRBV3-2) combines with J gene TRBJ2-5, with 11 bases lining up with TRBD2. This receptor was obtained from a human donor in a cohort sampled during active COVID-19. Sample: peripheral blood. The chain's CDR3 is CASSTGLAGETQYF. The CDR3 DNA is TGTGCCAGCAGCACCGGACTAGCGGGAGAGACCCAGTACTTC.